This T cell receptor beta chain came from a study of somatic reversion in DOCK8 deficiency (dated by TCRdb to about 2020). Concerning the study at large: The study compared the T cell receptor beta repertoires of three groups: DOCK8-deficient patients, DOCK8-revertant patients and healthy volunteers. The study examined how somatic reversion of pathogenic DOCK8 variants changes lymphocyte differentiation and function in DOCK8 deficiency. DOCK8-deficient patients in the study had been reported previously.

Between the V and J ends, shortened by 5 bases and 5 bases respectively, the junction contains 10 bases. The CDR3 numbers 13 residues from cysteine through phenylalanine. The sequence is cut down to CDR3 DNA, 39 bases in frame from base 1. Results the study describes overall, beyond this receptor: Whether whole blood or PBMCs served as the source material for each individual sample was not specified in the methods.

Library creation used multiplex PCR. TRB libraries were generated by one-step amplicon PCR from around 100 ng genomic DNA using EuroClonality-NGS primers. Sequencing of the TRB amplicons was carried out on Illumina MiSeq instruments using 2 x 250 bp version 2 chemistry. As for the original processing: IMGT/HighV-QUEST was used for primary TRB sequence analysis and V(D)J annotation. Repertoire diversity and composition were evaluated with VDJtools after removing nonfunctional clones and downsampling for comparisons between samples. TCRdb reprocessing: public reads trimmed at Q25 with fastp, clones called with MiXCR, in-frame beta chains kept. Every distinct CDR3 protein forms one entry, paired with its most common genes and DNA. The V and J calls follow TCRdb's processing rather than the paper's. The sample table shows several thousand distinct CDR3 sequences, and under 25% are seen once. Clones ranked in the top ten supply approximately 9.1% of the sample.

Blood for healthy controls was obtained from volunteer donors provided by blood services in Australia and France. For the TCR repertoire analysis, genomic DNA was extracted either from whole blood samples or from PBMCs. Concerning this clonotype: The specificity of this receptor is unknown. Per-base quality was not reported, and no clone a single base away is much larger than it.

In this chain, TRBV12-3 or TRBV12-4 is recombined with TRBJ2-1; a weak D assignment points to TRBD1 (5 bases agree). Sequencing was done on a sample of peripheral blood. This sequence was found in a human donor in good health. The DNA is TGTGCCAGCAGTCAGACAGAAGACAATGAGCAGTTCTTC. Protein translation: CASSQTEDNEQFF.